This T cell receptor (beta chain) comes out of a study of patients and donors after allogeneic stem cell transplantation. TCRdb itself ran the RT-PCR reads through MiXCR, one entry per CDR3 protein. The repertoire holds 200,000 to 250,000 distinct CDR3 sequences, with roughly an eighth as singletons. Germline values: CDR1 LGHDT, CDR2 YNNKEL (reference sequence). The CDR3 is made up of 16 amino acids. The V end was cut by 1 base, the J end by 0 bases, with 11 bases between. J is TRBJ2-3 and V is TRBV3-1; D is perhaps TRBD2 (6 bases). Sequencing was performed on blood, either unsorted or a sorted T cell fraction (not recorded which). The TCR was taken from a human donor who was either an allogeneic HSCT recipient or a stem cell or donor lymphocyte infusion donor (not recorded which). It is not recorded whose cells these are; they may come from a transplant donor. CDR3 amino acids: CASSQAAGTSTDTQYF. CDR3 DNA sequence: TGTGCCAGCAGCCAAGCGGCGGGGACTAGCACAGATACGCAGTATTTT.